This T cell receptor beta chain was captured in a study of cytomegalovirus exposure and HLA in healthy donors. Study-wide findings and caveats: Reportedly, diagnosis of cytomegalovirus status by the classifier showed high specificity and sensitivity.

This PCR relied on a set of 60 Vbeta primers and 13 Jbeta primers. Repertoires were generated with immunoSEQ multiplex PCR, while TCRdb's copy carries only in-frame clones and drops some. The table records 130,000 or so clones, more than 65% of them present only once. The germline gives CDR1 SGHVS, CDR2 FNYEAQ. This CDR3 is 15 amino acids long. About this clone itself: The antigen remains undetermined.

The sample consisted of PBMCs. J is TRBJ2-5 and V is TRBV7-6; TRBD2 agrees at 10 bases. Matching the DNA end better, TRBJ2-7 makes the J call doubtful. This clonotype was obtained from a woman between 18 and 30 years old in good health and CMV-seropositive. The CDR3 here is CASSPSASGGHEQYF. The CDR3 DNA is TGTGCCAGCAGCCCAAGCGCTAGCGGGGGACACGAGCAGTACTTC.